Listed below are T cell receptor beta chains from one sample, sequenced in a study of monozygotic twins with inflammatory bowel disease. For each CDR3 protein, TCRdb gives one entry from its re-call of the 5' RACE reads, without DNA. The sample has over 200,000 distinct CDR3 sequences; the top ten hold roughly 1.7%. The sequenced material came from blood. The receptors derive from a human donor with ulcerative colitis or Crohn's disease, or a healthy co-twin of an affected twin (not recorded which). Both conserved end residues are part of each CDR3.

j_gene: TRBJ1-1; v_gene: TRBV9; CDR3aa: CASSVGRGTEAFF
j_gene: TRBJ1-2; v_gene: TRBV20-1; CDR3aa: CSAQGQGYGYTF
j_gene: TRBJ1-1; v_gene: TRBV19; CDR3aa: CASRQGTAEAFF
j_gene: TRBJ2-2; v_gene: TRBV12-3/TRBV12-4; CDR3aa: CASSFRGDSVTGELFF
j_gene: TRBJ2-7; v_gene: TRBV18; CDR3aa: CASSKSLAGETYEQYF
j_gene: TRBJ1-1; v_gene: TRBV12-5; CDR3aa: CASGLEDTEAFF
j_gene: TRBJ1-2; v_gene: TRBV4-1; CDR3aa: CASSPSISTGILLYGYTF
j_gene: TRBJ2-5; v_gene: TRBV28; CDR3aa: CASSFLAGKQETQYF
j_gene: TRBJ1-2; v_gene: TRBV20-1; CDR3aa: CSATSAGRSYGYTF
j_gene: TRBJ1-4; v_gene: TRBV29-1; CDR3aa: CSAGGGRENEKLFF
j_gene: TRBJ1-2; v_gene: TRBV29-1; CDR3aa: CSVEDRDSRGYTF
j_gene: TRBJ1-2; v_gene: TRBV20-1; CDR3aa: CSARFGGQNYGYTF
j_gene: TRBJ1-1; v_gene: TRBV20-1; CDR3aa: CSARDRLIGEAFF
j_gene: TRBJ2-1; v_gene: TRBV20-1; CDR3aa: CSASRDRSIDEQFF
j_gene: TRBJ1-6; v_gene: TRBV12-3/TRBV12-4; CDR3aa: CASSPSSYNSPLHF
j_gene: TRBJ2-1; v_gene: TRBV18; CDR3aa: CASSPAGDEQFF
j_gene: TRBJ1-5; v_gene: TRBV5-6; CDR3aa: CASSSTGLRGSNQPQHF
j_gene: TRBJ2-5; v_gene: TRBV29-1; CDR3aa: CSVEDVNSRGLDF
j_gene: TRBJ1-1; v_gene: TRBV5-4; CDR3aa: CASRTTGLNTEAFF
j_gene: TRBJ2-7; v_gene: TRBV5-1; CDR3aa: CASSLGPVSYEQYF
j_gene: TRBJ1-5; v_gene: TRBV10-3; CDR3aa: CAISESIGTGNQPQHF
j_gene: TRBJ2-7; v_gene: TRBV6-5; CDR3aa: CASSYSPGTEQYF
j_gene: TRBJ2-7; v_gene: TRBV7-9; CDR3aa: CASSLGLPAYDQYF
j_gene: TRBJ1-2; v_gene: TRBV4-1; CDR3aa: CASSPIPGGGYTF
j_gene: TRBJ2-7; v_gene: TRBV20-1; CDR3aa: CSARDLGQHYEQYF
j_gene: TRBJ2-3; v_gene: TRBV11-2; CDR3aa: CASSSLGGPSTDTQYF
j_gene: TRBJ2-7; v_gene: TRBV12-3/TRBV12-4; CDR3aa: CASRLRGAGGYEQYF
j_gene: TRBJ2-3; v_gene: TRBV12-3/TRBV12-4; CDR3aa: CASSLGPPTDTQYF
j_gene: TRBJ2-7; v_gene: TRBV12-3/TRBV12-4; CDR3aa: CASSHHRGSYEQYF
j_gene: TRBJ1-3; v_gene: TRBV20-1; CDR3aa: CSARRKGWELSGNTIYF
j_gene: TRBJ1-2; v_gene: TRBV7-2; CDR3aa: CASSSRQGYYGYTF
j_gene: TRBJ2-7; v_gene: TRBV7-8; CDR3aa: CASSLVPGPYEQYF
j_gene: TRBJ2-2; v_gene: TRBV9; CDR3aa: CASSPLAALRELFF
j_gene: TRBJ1-1; v_gene: TRBV5-4; CDR3aa: CASSFTGQGITEAFF
j_gene: TRBJ1-2; v_gene: TRBV7-2; CDR3aa: CASSSNRGLDGYTF
j_gene: TRBJ1-1; v_gene: TRBV2; CDR3aa: CASSEAGFNQNTEAFF
j_gene: TRBJ2-7; v_gene: TRBV20-1; CDR3aa: CSAQWLGVSYEQYF
j_gene: TRBJ2-7; v_gene: TRBV7-2; CDR3aa: CASSSAGVEQYF
j_gene: TRBJ2-3; v_gene: TRBV5-1; CDR3aa: CASKAGGRDTQYF
j_gene: TRBJ2-5; v_gene: TRBV7-6; CDR3aa: CASSPDPAGRGQETQYF
j_gene: TRBJ2-7; v_gene: TRBV20-1; CDR3aa: CSAPGGISYERYF
j_gene: TRBJ1-5; v_gene: TRBV9; CDR3aa: CASSVGGLTQPQHF
j_gene: TRBJ2-1; v_gene: TRBV11-2; CDR3aa: CASSLNPTRTVNNEQFF
j_gene: TRBJ2-7; v_gene: TRBV18; CDR3aa: CASSLRQGGNEQYF
j_gene: TRBJ2-7; v_gene: TRBV28; CDR3aa: CDSSDPGQGGEQYF
j_gene: TRBJ2-1; v_gene: TRBV5-5; CDR3aa: CASSLDFFDRVEFF
j_gene: TRBJ1-2; v_gene: TRBV12-3/TRBV12-4; CDR3aa: CASSPPGTGADGYTF
j_gene: TRBJ2-7; v_gene: TRBV19; CDR3aa: CASRRVGGTSYEQYF
j_gene: TRBJ1-3; v_gene: TRBV5-5; CDR3aa: CASSLGGWNTIYF
j_gene: TRBJ2-1; v_gene: TRBV5-1; CDR3aa: CASSLAGQSYNEQFF
j_gene: TRBJ2-1; v_gene: TRBV7-9; CDR3aa: CASSHPRVSFYNEQFF
j_gene: TRBJ2-1; v_gene: TRBV7-9; CDR3aa: CASSIQGQHEQFF
j_gene: TRBJ2-5; v_gene: TRBV12-3/TRBV12-4; CDR3aa: CASSSRRETQYF
j_gene: TRBJ2-1; v_gene: TRBV5-1; CDR3aa: CASSYQTAYNEQFF
j_gene: TRBJ2-2; v_gene: TRBV19; CDR3aa: CASSTWLNTGELFF
j_gene: TRBJ2-7; v_gene: TRBV3-1; CDR3aa: CASSQAFPAEQYF